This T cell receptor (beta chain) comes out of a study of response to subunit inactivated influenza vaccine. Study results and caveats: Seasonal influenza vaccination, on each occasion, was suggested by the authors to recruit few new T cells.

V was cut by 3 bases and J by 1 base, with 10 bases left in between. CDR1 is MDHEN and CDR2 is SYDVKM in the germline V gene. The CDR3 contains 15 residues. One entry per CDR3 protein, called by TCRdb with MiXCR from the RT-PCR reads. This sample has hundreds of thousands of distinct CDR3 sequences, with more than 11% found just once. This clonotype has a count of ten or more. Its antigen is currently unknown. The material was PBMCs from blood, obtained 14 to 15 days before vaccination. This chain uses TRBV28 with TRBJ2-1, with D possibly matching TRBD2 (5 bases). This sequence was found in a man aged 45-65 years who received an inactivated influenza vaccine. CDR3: CASSFRLSSYNEQFF. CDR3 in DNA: TGTGCCAGCAGTTTTAGACTATCGTCCTACAATGAGCAGTTCTTC.